A single T cell receptor (beta chain) is shown here with its context. CDR1 and CDR2 (germline): MDHEN, SYDVKM. This CDR3 comprises 14 residues. With V trimmed by 6 bases and J by 10 bases, 9 bases remained unmatched. Authors' analysis steps: Amplification with reference gene primers provided the estimates of nucleated cell counts. Data came from immunoSEQ multiplex PCR; TCRdb stores just in-frame clones and leaves some out. The V and J calls and clone size were taken over from that table, and D and trimming were inferred from the DNA. The repertoire includes roughly 47,000 clones, 75% to 90% of them detected once, and roughly 7.4% sits in the top ten. This sample is drawn from a study of blood T cell repertoires in COVID-19. In the study overall: Specimens from acute and convalescent COVID-19 originated in the United States, Italy and Spain. PBMCs, B-cell-depleted T cells, or T cells provided the cDNA or gDNA that made up the material.

The TCR comes from a man aged 45-65 years with acute or convalescent COVID-19. The chain recombines TRBV28 with TRBJ1-6, with 7 bases fitting TRBD1. The sequenced sample consisted of peripheral blood. CDR3 loop: CASSPGTATSPLHF. The DNA for the CDR3 is TGTGCCAGCAGCCCCGGGACAGCCACCTCACCCCTCCACTTT.